This record looks at one T cell receptor (beta chain) sequence and its context. This entry belongs to a study of Ad26.COV2.S vaccination and SARS-CoV-2 variants. Treatment meaning: 19 received Ad26.COV2.S at low or high dose, single or two shots; five or six received placebo; per-sample allocation not given. Sampling took place 63 days after the first vaccine or placebo injection. CDR1 and CDR2 (germline): GTSNPN, SVGIG (reference sequence). V was cut by 3 bases and J by 6 bases, with 16 bases left in between. CDR3 length: 14 amino acids. Assay: immunoSEQ multiplex PCR; the TCRdb copy retains only in-frame clones and omits some. There are 410,000 or so clones in the sample; around 92% occur only once, and about 1.6% lies in the top ten.

J is TRBJ2-3 and V is TRBV30; weak D call: TRBD2 (6 bases). The material was peripheral blood, obtained in a trial of Ad26.COV2.S vaccine versus placebo. The TCR comes from a person between 18 and 65 years old who received the Ad26.COV2.S COVID-19 vaccine or a placebo. DNA of the CDR3: TGTGCCTGGAGCGATGGAGGGCTTCCCGATACGCAGTATTTT. It is translated as CAWSDGGLPDTQYF.